This T cell receptor (beta chain) was captured by sequencing in a study of blood T cell repertoires in COVID-19. For the study at large: Samples came from the United States, Italy and Spain, spanning acute and convalescent COVID-19.

The V gene's germline CDR1 is SGHRS and CDR2 YFSETQ. Trimming removed 4 bases from V and 5 bases from J; junction bases left unmatched: 14. The CDR3 loop spans 16 amino acids. As originally analysed: The authors estimated nucleated cell counts from reference gene primer amplification. Here immunoSEQ multiplex PCR was the method, and the copy in TCRdb shows in-frame clones only, minus some. Clonal size and the V and J genes are those of that table, whereas D and trimming came from the DNA. The sample holds over 50,000 clones; approximately 84% are singletons and the top ten take around 14%. The specimen sequenced was peripheral blood. This chain connects TRBV5-1 to TRBJ2-7; 8 nucleotides agree with TRBD2. The receptor comes from a human donor with active or convalescent COVID-19. The donor label of this sample is uncertain. The CDR3 sequence: CASSLTGGDLSHEQYF. CDR3 DNA: TGCGCCAGCAGCCTAACCGGGGGGGACCTCAGCCACGAGCAGTACTTC. The full variable domain, completed using reference TRBV5-1 and TRBJ2-7, is KAGVTQTPRYLIKTRGQQVTLSCSPISGHRSVSWYQQTPGQGLQFLFEYFSETQRNKGNFPGRFSGRQFSNSRSEMNVSTLELGDSALYLCASSLTGGDLSHEQYFGPGTRLTVT.